This TCR beta chain appears in the sequencing data of a study of CD8 T cells in ankylosing spondylitis. The germline V gene encodes CDR1 DFQATT and CDR2 SNEGSKA (reference sequence). The CDR3 consists of 11 residues. The germline V and J ends were trimmed by 2 bases and 8 bases, with 9 bases remaining between them. General study results and limits: Reportedly, matched ankylosing spondylitis synovial fluid was significantly enriched for disease-linked clones. Reactive arthritis synovial fluid and blood previously showed some of these motif variants. Made up of 7 to 9 highly homologous variants, a TCR beta motif appeared characteristic of ankylosing spondylitis blood. Within peripheral blood, clones linked to disease were CD8+ and relatively rare.

TCRdb called the 5' RACE reads again in MiXCR, with one record for every CDR3 protein. The table records around 150,000 distinct CDR3 sequences, around 43% of them present only once. On this clonotype itself: The antigen is not known.

V gene TRBV20-1 combines with J gene TRBJ1-1; D is uncertain. The sample comprised synovial fluid, either unsorted or a sorted T cell fraction (not recorded which). This clonotype was sampled from a male donor with ankylosing spondylitis. Here the CDR3 DNA reads TGCAGTGCTAGACTCCGTGGGGAAGCTTTCTTT. It codes for CSARLRGEAFF.